A single sample gave rise to the 5 T cell receptor beta chains below, sequenced in a study of beta chain features in type 1 diabetes. Study results and limitations: TCRB CDR3s from Type 1 diabetes patients were moderately but significantly shorter in all four CD4+ subsets.

cDNA synthesis used the whole RNA isolate, giving expressed TCRB sequences. Sequencing used immunoSEQ multiplex PCR; TCRdb keeps in-frame clones, though not all of them. The sample lists approximately 150,000 clones; 63% were seen once. Their cognate antigens are unknown. Material: naive CD4+ T cells from blood. The receptor set was obtained from a man aged 30 to 39 with type 1 diabetes.

This clone was found a few times. This chain links TRBV28 with TRBJ2-5; weak D call: TRBD2 (6 bases). Trimming left V 6 bases short and J 5 bases short, with 10 bases between. The germline V gene has CDR1 MDHEN and CDR2 SYDVKM. The CDR3 sequence is 12 residues long. Written as DNA, the CDR3 is TGTGCCAGCAGCCACCGGGGGGAGACCCAGTACTTC. Translating gives CASSHRGETQYF.

The chain has TRBV29-1 and TRBJ2-5; perhaps TRBD2 as D (6 bases). Germline V gives CDR1 SQVTM, CDR2 ANQGSEA. V shed 4 bases and J shed 1 base, with 10 bases lying between them. The CDR3 contains 13 residues. The CDR3 loop reads CSVGGVTQETQYF. The CDR3 coding sequence is TGCAGCGTTGGGGGGGTCACCCAAGAGACCCAGTACTTC.

In nucleotides, the CDR3 is TGTGCCGACAGGAGCAGTGATACGCAGTATTTT. As protein: CADRSSDTQYF. This chain uses TRBV7-2 with TRBJ2-3, with D possibly TRBD1 on 6 matching bases. Germline V gene sequence: CDR1 SGHTA, CDR2 FQGNSA. V was trimmed by 11 bases and J by 6 bases, leaving 12 bases between them. This CDR3 has 11 amino acids.

This clone was seen a few times. This chain connects TRBV10-3 to TRBJ2-5; D may be TRBD1 (6 bases). The CDR3 contains 12 residues. CDR1 is ENHRY, CDR2 SYGVKD, per germline. V was shortened by 8 bases and J by 3 bases, with 10 bases between the two germline ends. For the CDR3, the DNA is TGTGCCATCTCTGGGGGCGAAGAGACCCAGTACTTC. Protein sequence: CAISGGEETQYF.

The CDR3 loop is CASSPTGAHGYTF. The CDR3 DNA sequence: TGTGCCAGCAGCCCCACAGGGGCCCACGGCTACACCTTC. The chain carries TRBV2 and TRBJ1-2; 7 nucleotides line up with TRBD1. This CDR3 is 13 amino acids long. The V segment lost 6 bases and the J segment 8 bases; nucleotides outside the gene matches: 9. The germline V gene has CDR1 SNHLY and CDR2 FYNNEI. Drawing the rest from reference TRBV2 and TRBJ1-2, the complete variable domain is EPEVTQTPSHQVTQMGQEVILRCVPISNHLYFYWYRQILGQKVEFLVSFYNNEISEKSEIFDDQFSVERPDGSNFTLKIRSTKLEDSAMYFCASSPTGAHGYTFGSGTRLTVV.